The 12 T cell receptor beta chains given below trace back to one sample, sequenced in a study of shared clonotypes between healthy human individuals. Some clones are missing from TCRdb's copy, which holds only in-frame ones; the method was immunoSEQ multiplex PCR. This sample has about 2 million clones, with about 95% found just once. In the naive CD8 group, cells lacked CD45RO and were positively selected for CCR7, so terminally differentiated effector memory CD45RA+ cells were left out. Material for sequencing was naive CD8+ T cells sorted from blood. The source is a man aged 18 to 29 in good health.

Concerning this clone: Other nucleotide sequences in the sample specify the same CDR3. V is TRBV5-6 and J is TRBJ2-7; D not certain. The CDR3 sequence is 12 residues long. CDR1 is SGHDT, CDR2 YYEEEE, per germline. Trimming left V 0 bases short and J 4 bases short, with 5 bases between. The CDR3 DNA sequence: TGTGCCAGCAGCTTGGGGGGATACGAGCAGTACTTC. This sequence encodes CASSLGGYEQYF.

The chain links TRBV9 to TRBJ1-1, with D unresolved. This CDR3 region has 13 residues. Per germline, CDR1 SGDLS and CDR2 YYNGEE. V lost 4 bases to trimming and J lost 1 base, with 8 bases between them. CDR3 sequence (DNA): TGTGCCAGCAGCATCGGGTGGAACACTGAAGCTTTCTTT. Protein product: CASSIGWNTEAFF.

The J gene is TRBJ2-7, the V gene TRBV5-4; TRBD1 matches 9 bases. V gave up 4 bases and J gave up 6 bases; unmatched junction bases: 14. The CDR3 contains 16 residues. Germline V lookup: CDR1 SGHNT, CDR2 YYREEE (reference sequence). The CDR3 spells CASSRTTGQGYLEQYF. In DNA, the CDR3 is TGTGCCAGCAGCCGAACCACAGGACAGGGGTACCTCGAGCAGTACTTC.

V usage is TRBV7-3 and J usage is TRBJ1-1; D remains unclear. This CDR3 is built from 14 residues. The V end lost 2 bases, the J end lost 1 base, and 8 bases lay between the germline ends. Germline CDR1 reads SGHTA; CDR2 reads FQGTGA. CDR3 nucleotide sequence: TGTGCCAGCAGCTTAGGGTCGAAGAACACTGAAGCTTTCTTT. Amino acids: CASSLGSKNTEAFF. Based on the CDR3 plus reference TRBV7-3 and TRBJ1-1, the full variable domain is GAGVSQTPSNKVTEKGKYVELRCDPISGHTALYWYRQSLGQGPEFLIYFQGTGAADDSGLPNDRFFAVRPEGSVSTLKIQRTERGDSAVYLCASSLGSKNTEAFFGQGTRLTVV.

V usage is TRBV19 and J usage is TRBJ2-7; D not certain. V shed 3 bases and J shed 2 bases, with 11 bases lying between them. The germline V gene encodes CDR1 LNHDA and CDR2 SQIVND (reference sequence). The CDR3 loop spans 14 amino acids. The CDR3: CASSMSLSAYEQYF. In nucleotides, the CDR3 is TGTGCCAGTAGTATGAGCCTGAGTGCCTACGAGCAGTACTTC.

V and J are TRBV6-1 and TRBJ2-2; D is unclear. The CDR3 sequence is 12 residues long. Trimming took off 3 bases at V and 4 bases at J, with 3 bases between the two ends. The germline V gene encodes CDR1 MNHNS and CDR2 SASEGT. In DNA form, the CDR3 reads TGTGCCAGCAGTGACACCACCGGGGAGCTGTTTTTT. This translates into CASSDTTGELFF.

This clone appeared once. Other DNA sequences in this specimen translate into the identical CDR3. The V and J genes are TRBV9 and TRBJ1-3; D ambiguous. Germline loops: CDR1 SGDLS, CDR2 YYNGEE. Trimming pared 0 bases from V and 1 base from J, leaving 8 bases between. The CDR3 sequence is 15 residues long. For the CDR3, the DNA is TGTGCCAGCAGCGTAGAGGGTACGTCTGGAAACACCATATATTTT. It specifies CASSVEGTSGNTIYF.

J is TRBJ1-1 and V is TRBV9; D is unclear. The V end lost 3 bases, the J end lost 0 bases, and 18 bases lay between the germline ends. The V gene's germline CDR1 is SGDLS and CDR2 YYNGEE. CDR3 length equals 17 residues. CDR3 sequence: CASSAEEREGMNTEAFF. Here the CDR3 DNA reads TGTGCCAGCAGCGCAGAGGAAAGGGAAGGGATGAACACTGAAGCTTTCTTT.

V gene TRBV7-9 combines with J gene TRBJ2-7; TRBD2 matches at 9 bases. V lost 5 bases to trimming and J lost 5 bases; unmatched junction nucleotides: 4. Germline V gives CDR1 SEHNR, CDR2 FQNEAQ (reference sequence). This CDR3 is built from 13 residues. CDR3 nucleotide sequence: TGTGCCAGCAGCATAAGGACTAGCGACGAGCAGTACTTC. This gives the protein CASSIRTSDEQYF.

The gene calls are TRBV2 and TRBJ2-3; D is unclear. Germline CDR1 SNHLY, CDR2 FYNNEI. Trimming left V 2 bases short and J 1 base short, with 10 bases between. The CDR3 is 15 residues long. CDR3 residues: CASSEYRAGTDTQYF. CDR3 bases: TGTGCCAGCAGTGAATATCGCGCTGGCACAGATACGCAGTATTTT. Together with reference TRBV2 and TRBJ2-3, the CDR3 gives the full variable domain: EPEVTQTPSHQVTQMGQEVILRCVPISNHLYFYWYRQILGQKVEFLVSFYNNEISEKSEIFDDQFSVERPDGSNFTLKIRSTKLEDSAMYFCASSEYRAGTDTQYFGPGTRLTVL.

The chain couples TRBV27 to TRBJ2-2; 7 bases map to TRBD1. The CDR3 runs 16 residues. The V and J ends lost 7 bases and 1 base, in that order; junction bases with no gene match: 9. Germline V gene lookup returns CDR1 MNHEY and CDR2 SMNVEV (reference sequence). In DNA form, the CDR3 reads TGTGCCAGCACCCCGACAGGGTCTTTGAACACCGGGGAGCTGTTTTTT. This sequence encodes CASTPTGSLNTGELFF.

This chain joins TRBV7-2 and TRBJ2-2; a possible D gene is TRBD1 (6 bases). Trimming took 7 bases from V and 4 from J, leaving 16 bases between them. The CDR3 has 15 residues. Germline V gives CDR1 SGHTA, CDR2 FQGNSA. The CDR3 region has the DNA TGTGCCAGCACCTCGTCCAGGGGCGGCACCGGGGAGCTGTTTTTT. Translating gives CASTSSRGGTGELFF.